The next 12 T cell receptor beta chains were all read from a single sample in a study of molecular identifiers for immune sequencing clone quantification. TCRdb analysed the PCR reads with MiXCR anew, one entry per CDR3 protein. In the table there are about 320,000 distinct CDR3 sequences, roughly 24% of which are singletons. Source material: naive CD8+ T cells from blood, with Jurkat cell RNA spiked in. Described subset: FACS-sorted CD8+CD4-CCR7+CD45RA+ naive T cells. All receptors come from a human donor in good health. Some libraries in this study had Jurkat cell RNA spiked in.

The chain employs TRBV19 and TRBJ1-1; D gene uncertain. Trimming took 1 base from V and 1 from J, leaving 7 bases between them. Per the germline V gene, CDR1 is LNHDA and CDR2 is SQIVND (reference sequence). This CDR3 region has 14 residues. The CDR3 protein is CASSIGQANTEAFF. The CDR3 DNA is TGTGCCAGTAGTATAGGCCAGGCGAACACTGAAGCTTTCTTT.

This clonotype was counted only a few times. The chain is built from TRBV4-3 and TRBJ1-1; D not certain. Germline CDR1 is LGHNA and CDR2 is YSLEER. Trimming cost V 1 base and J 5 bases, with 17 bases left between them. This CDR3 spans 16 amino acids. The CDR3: CASSQVTWGVETEAFF. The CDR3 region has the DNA TGCGCCAGCAGCCAAGTCACATGGGGTGTTGAAACTGAAGCTTTCTTT.

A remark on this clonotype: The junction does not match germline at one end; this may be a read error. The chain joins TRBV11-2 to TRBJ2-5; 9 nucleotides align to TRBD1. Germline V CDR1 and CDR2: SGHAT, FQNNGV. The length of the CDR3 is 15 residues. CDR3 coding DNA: TGTGCCAGCAGCCTGCCCGGGACAGGGAGAGAGCCCCAGTACTTC. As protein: CASSLPGTGREPQYF.

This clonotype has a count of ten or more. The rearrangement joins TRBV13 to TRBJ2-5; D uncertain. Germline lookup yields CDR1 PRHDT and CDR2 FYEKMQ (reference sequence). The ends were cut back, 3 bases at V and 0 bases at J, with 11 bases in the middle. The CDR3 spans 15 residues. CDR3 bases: TGTGCCAGCAGCTTTGGCAGGAGCAACCAAGAGACCCAGTACTTC. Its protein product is CASSFGRSNQETQYF.

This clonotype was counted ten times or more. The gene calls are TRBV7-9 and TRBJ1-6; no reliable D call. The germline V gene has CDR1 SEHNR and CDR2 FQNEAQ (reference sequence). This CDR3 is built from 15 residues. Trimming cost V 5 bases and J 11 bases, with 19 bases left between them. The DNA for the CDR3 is TGTGCCAGCAGCCAGTCTGGTACCCCCAACCCACCCCTCCACTTT. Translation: CASSQSGTPNPPLHF.

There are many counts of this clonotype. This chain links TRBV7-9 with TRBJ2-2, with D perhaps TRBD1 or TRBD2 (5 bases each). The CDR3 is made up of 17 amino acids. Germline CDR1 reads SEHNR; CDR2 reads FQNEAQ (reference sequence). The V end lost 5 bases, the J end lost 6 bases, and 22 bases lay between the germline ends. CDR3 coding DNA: TGTGCCAGCAGCGGGGCGGGCGACCGCTCAGTTCCCGGGGAGCTGTTTTTT. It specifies CASSGAGDRSVPGELFF.

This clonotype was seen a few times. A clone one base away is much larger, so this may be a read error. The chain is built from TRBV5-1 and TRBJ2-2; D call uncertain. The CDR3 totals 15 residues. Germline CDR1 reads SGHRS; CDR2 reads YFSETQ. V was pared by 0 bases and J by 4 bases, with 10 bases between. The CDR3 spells CASSLDLSSTGELFF. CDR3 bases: TGCGCCAGCAGCTTGGACCTATCGAGCACCGGGGAGCTGTTTTTT.

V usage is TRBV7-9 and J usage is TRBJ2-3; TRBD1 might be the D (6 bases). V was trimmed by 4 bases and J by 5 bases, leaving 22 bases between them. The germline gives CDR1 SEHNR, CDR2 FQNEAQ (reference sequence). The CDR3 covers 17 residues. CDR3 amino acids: CASSSTRTALFGDTQYF. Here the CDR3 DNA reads TGTGCCAGCAGCTCCACACGGACAGCCCTATTCGGAGATACGCAGTATTTT.

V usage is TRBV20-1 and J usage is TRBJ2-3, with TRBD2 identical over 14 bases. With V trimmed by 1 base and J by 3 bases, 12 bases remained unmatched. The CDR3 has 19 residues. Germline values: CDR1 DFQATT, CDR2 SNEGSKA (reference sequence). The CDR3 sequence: CSARGASGTSGGGTDTQYF. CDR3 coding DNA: TGCAGTGCTAGAGGGGCCTCCGGGACTAGCGGGGGTGGAACAGATACGCAGTATTTT.

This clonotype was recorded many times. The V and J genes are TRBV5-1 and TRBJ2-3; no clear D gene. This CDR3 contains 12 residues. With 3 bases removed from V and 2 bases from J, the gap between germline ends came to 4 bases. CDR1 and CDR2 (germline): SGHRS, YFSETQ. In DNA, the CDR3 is TGCGCCAGCAGCTCCAACACAGATACGCAGTATTTT. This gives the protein CASSSNTDTQYF.

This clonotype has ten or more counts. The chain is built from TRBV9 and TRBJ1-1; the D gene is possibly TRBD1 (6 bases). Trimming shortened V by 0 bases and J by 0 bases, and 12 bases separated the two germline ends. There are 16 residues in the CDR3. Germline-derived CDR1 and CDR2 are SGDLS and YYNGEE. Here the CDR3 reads CASSVDSTGLNTEAFF. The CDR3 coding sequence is TGTGCCAGCAGCGTAGATTCAACAGGGCTGAACACTGAAGCTTTCTTT.

The CDR3 DNA sequence: TGTGCCAGCAGCCAAGACATGTTCCAGGGGAAACTGTTTTTT. It encodes CASSQDMFQGKLFF. The chain uses TRBV3-1 and TRBJ1-4; D may be TRBD1 (6 bases). The germline CDR1 and CDR2 sequences are LGHDT and YNNKEL (reference sequence). The CDR3 length is 14 residues. Trimming took 0 bases from V and 11 from J, leaving 13 bases between them.